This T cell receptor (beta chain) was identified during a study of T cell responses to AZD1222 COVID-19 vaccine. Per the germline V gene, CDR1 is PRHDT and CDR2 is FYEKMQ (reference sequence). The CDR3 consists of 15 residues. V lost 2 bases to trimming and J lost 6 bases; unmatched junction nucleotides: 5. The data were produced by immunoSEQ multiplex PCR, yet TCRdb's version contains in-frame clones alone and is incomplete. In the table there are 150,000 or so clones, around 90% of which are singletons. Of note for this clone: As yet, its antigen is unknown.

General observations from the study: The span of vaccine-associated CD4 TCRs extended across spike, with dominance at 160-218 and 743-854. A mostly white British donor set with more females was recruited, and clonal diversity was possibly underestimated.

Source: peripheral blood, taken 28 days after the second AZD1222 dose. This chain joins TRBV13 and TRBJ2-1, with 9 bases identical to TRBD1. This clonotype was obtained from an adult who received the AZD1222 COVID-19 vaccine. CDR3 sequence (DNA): TGTGCCAGCAGCTTACCTGGACAGGGGATCAATGAGCAGTTCTTC. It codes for CASSLPGQGINEQFF. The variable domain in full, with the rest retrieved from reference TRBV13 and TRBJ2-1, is AAGVIQSPRHLIKEKRETATLKCYPIPRHDTVYWYQQGPGQDPQFLISFYEKMQSDKGSIPDRFSAQQFSDYHSELNMSSLELGDSALYFCASSLPGQGINEQFFGPGTRLTVL.